A selection of T cell receptor beta chains follows, all from one sample in a study of shared clonotypes between healthy human individuals. The repertoire was sequenced with immunoSEQ multiplex PCR; TCRdb's copy has only in-frame clones and lacks some. The data hold hundreds of thousands of clones, with roughly 95% observed a single time. Sequences were obtained from naive CD8+ T cells sorted from blood. The receptors derive from a woman younger than 45 in good health. Both conserved end residues are trimmed from each CDR3. Fields, in order: clone size, V gene, D gene, CDR3 protein. A D gene is named only where the DNA matches it firmly. Only part of the rows carry a size: once, few, many, or a class if the clone is expanded.

NA,TRBV7-8,NA,ASSSPSLPSYEQY
NA,TRBV7-9,NA,ASSKPGGTQY
NA,TRBV7-8,NA,ASILGPSSGNTIY
NA,TRBV4-1,NA,ASSQDWENEQF
NA,TRBV5-6,NA,ASSLPPGSGNTIY
NA,TRBV6-1,TRBD1,ASSESRQGLYEQY
NA,TRBV27,TRBD2,ASSYWEGYEQY
NA,TRBV15,NA,ATSMARGAYEQY
NA,TRBV5-6,NA,ASSLGNSGANVLT
NA,TRBV21-1,NA,ASSKVKGVCASNTGELF
NA,TRBV6-5,TRBD1,ASGTGGYQPQH
NA,TRBV19,NA,ASSILPGWTYEQY
NA,TRBV19,NA,ASSIVAATNYGYT
NA,TRBV27,NA,ASKETGRYGPYNEQF
NA,TRBV29-1,NA,SVEEGENEQF
NA,TRBV4-2,NA,ASSQDLVSSGNTIY
NA,TRBV7-8,NA,ASSSTGGVEAF
NA,TRBV28,NA,ASSLTRVDTEAF
NA,TRBV28,TRBD2,ASRGRASGYEQY
NA,TRBV7-3,TRBD2,ASSSASGSTDTQY
NA,TRBV7-9,NA,ASSTIPRSGGYT
NA,TRBV2,NA,ASSPNRGESNQPQH
NA,TRBV7-8,NA,ASSTFSGTLPEQY
NA,TRBV27,TRBD1,ASSEHQGGIEAF
once,TRBV2,NA,ASSDTSRPHYGYT
NA,TRBV27,TRBD1,ASSLGTVYNEQF
NA,TRBV5-1,NA,ASSFQDSTFTDTQY
NA,TRBV13,TRBD1,ASSSNRGYYGYT
NA,TRBV19,NA,ASSAGNTEAF
few,TRBV5-4,NA,ASSPENTEAF
NA,TRBV27,TRBD1,ASSPSTGEHHTEAF
NA,TRBV2,NA,ASSEDGEGMDTEAF
NA,TRBV2,TRBD2,ASSTLTSGIPGGNEQF
NA,TRBV4-1,NA,ASSQPVGRMGPDTQY
NA,TRBV5-1,NA,ASSLGSSYEQY
NA,TRBV27,NA,ASSSQDSGQPQH
NA,TRBV27,NA,ATLSGYEQY
NA,TRBV28,NA,ASSLSVTGYT
NA,TRBV7-9,NA,ASSTVFINEQF
NA,TRBV13,NA,ASSLKDTQY
NA,TRBV27,NA,ASSPLISAGELF
NA,TRBV27,NA,ASSPRPLYEQY
NA,TRBV30,TRBD1,AWTLDRAIANYGYT
NA,TRBV19,NA,ASSIVGAANYGYT
NA,TRBV4-1,NA,ASFMGPSRAF
NA,TRBV7-7,TRBD1,ASSPDLGGDETQY
NA,TRBV10-2,TRBD2,ASASSGRARSNEQF
NA,TRBV27,TRBD2,ASSLLGGSRSEQY
NA,TRBV29-1,NA,SVELKTRDEQF
NA,TRBV10-1,NA,ASSESLGSGEQY
NA,TRBV7-9,NA,ASSLGGEPYEQY
NA,TRBV7-9,NA,ASSQILQGNTEAF
NA,TRBV5-8,TRBD2,ASSPSGRASYEQY